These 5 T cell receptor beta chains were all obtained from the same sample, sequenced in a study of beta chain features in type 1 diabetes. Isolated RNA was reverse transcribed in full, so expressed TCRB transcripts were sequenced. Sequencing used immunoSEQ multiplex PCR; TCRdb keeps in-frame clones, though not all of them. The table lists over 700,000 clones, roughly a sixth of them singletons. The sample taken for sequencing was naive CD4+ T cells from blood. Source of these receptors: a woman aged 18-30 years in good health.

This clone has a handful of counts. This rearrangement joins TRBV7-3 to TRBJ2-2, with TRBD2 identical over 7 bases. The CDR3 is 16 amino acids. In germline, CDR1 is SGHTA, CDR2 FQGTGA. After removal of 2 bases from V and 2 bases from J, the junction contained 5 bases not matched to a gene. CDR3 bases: TGTGCCAGCAGCTTACAGGCTAGCGGAAACACCGGGGAGCTGTTTTTT. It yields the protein CASSLQASGNTGELFF.

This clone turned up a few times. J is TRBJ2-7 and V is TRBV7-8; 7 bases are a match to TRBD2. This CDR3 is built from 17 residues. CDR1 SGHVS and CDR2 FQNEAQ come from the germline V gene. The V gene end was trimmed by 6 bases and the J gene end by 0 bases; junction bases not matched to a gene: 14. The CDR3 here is CASSRTSAGASSYEQYF. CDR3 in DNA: TGTGCCAGCAGTCGCACTAGCGCGGGCGCCTCCTCCTACGAGCAGTACTTC.

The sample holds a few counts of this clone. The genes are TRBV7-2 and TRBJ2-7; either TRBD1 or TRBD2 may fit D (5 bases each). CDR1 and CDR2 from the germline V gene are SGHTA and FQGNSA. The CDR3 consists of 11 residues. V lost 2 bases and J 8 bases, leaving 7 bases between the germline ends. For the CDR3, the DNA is TGTGCCAGCAGCTTATCGGGACAGCAGTACTTC. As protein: CASSLSGQQYF. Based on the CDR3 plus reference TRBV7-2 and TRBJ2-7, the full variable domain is GAGVSQSPSNKVTEKGKDVELRCDPISGHTALYWYRQSLGQGLEFLIYFQGNSAPDKSGLPSDRFSAERTGGSVSTLTIQRTQQEDSAVYLCASSLSGQQYFGPGTRLTVT.

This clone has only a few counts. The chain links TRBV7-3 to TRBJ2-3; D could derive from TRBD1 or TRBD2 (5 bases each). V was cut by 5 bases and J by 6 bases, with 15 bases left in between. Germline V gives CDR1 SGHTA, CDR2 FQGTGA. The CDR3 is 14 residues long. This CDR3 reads CASSAGTAGDTQYF. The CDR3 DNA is TGTGCCAGCAGCGCCGGGACGGCTGGTGATACGCAGTATTTT.

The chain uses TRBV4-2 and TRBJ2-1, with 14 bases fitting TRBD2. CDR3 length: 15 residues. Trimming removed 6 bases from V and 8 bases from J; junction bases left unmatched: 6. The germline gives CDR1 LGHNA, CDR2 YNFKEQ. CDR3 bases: TGTGCCAGCAGGGGACTAGCGGGAGTGGGTCATGAGCAGTTCTTC. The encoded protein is CASRGLAGVGHEQFF.